This paragraph reports one T cell receptor beta chain. The CDR3 extends over 17 amino acids. V lost 3 bases to trimming and J lost 4 bases, with 24 bases between them. From germline, CDR1 is GTSNPN and CDR2 SVGIG (reference sequence). The data stem from a study of shared T cell receptors in the human thymus. Libraries were prepared by immunoSEQ multiplex PCR; TCRdb keeps only in-frame clonotypes and omits some of them. The data contain over 350,000 clones, just under 95% of them singletons. The receptor comes from a human donor. The chain carries TRBV30 and TRBJ1-2, with D possibly matching TRBD1 (5 bases). The sample consisted of thymocytes. The CDR3 DNA sequence: TGTGCCTGGAGCCCGACCCTATCAAAACCAGGGAGCTATGGCTACACCTTC. It translates to CAWSPTLSKPGSYGYTF.